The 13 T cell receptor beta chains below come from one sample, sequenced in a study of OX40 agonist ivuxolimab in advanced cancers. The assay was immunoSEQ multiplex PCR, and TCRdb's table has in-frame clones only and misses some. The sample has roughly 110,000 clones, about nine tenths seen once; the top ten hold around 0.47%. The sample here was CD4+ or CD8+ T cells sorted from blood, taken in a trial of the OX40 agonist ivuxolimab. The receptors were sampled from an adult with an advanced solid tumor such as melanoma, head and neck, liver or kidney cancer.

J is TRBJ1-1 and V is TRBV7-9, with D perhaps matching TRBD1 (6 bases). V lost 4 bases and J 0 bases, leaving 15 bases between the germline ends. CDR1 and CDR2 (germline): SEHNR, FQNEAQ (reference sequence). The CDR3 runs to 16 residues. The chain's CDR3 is CASSSPRGQLNTEAFF. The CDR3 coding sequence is TGTGCCAGCAGCTCACCGCGGGGACAATTGAACACTGAAGCTTTCTTT.

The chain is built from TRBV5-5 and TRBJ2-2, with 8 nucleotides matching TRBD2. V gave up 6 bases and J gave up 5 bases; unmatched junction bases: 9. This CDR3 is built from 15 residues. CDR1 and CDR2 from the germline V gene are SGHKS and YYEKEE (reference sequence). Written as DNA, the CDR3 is TGTGCCAGCACCCCGGGAGGGGAAAGTACCGGGGAGCTGTTTTTT. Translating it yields CASTPGGESTGELFF.

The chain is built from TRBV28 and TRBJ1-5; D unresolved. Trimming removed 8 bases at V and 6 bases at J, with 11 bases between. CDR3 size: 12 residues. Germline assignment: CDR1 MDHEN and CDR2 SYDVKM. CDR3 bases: TGTGCCAGCCTATCGTCCAGTCAGCCCCAGCATTTT. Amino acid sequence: CASLSSSQPQHF.

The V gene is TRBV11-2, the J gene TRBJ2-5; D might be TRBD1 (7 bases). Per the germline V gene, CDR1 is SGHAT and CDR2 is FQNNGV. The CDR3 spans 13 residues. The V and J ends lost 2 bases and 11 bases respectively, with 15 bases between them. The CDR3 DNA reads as TGTGCCAGCAGCTTAAGTCAGGGGGAGGTGCAGTACTTC. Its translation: CASSLSQGEVQYF.

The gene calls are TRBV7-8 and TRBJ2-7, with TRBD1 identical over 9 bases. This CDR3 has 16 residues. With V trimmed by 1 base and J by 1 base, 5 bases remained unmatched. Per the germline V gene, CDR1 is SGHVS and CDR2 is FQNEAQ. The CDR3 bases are TGTGCCAGCAGCTTAGGGTTGGGACAGGGTTCCTACGAGCAGTACTTC. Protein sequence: CASSLGLGQGSYEQYF.

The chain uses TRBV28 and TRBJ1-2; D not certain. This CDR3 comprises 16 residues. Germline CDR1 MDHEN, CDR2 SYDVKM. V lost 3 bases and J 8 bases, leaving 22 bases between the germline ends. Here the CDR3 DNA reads TGTGCCAGCAGTTTGCTGGACTCCGGCCTACCGGGAGGCTACACCTTC. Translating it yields CASSLLDSGLPGGYTF.

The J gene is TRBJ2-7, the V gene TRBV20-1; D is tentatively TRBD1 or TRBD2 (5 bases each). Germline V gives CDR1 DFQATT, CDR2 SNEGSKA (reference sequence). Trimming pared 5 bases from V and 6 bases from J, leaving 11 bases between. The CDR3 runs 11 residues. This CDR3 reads CSAYGGGEQYF. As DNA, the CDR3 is TGCAGTGCTTACGGTGGGGGCGAGCAGTACTTC.

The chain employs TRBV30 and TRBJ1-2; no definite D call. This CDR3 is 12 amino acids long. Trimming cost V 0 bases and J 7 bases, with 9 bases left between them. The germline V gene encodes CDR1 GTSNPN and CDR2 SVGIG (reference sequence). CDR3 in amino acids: CAWSVTVAGYTF. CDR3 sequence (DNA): TGTGCCTGGAGTGTAACAGTAGCTGGCTACACCTTC. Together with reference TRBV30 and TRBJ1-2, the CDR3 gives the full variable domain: SQTIHQWPATLVQPVGSPLSLECTVEGTSNPNLYWYRQAAGRGLQLLFYSVGIGQISSEVPQNLSASRPQDRQFILSSKKLLLSDSGFYLCAWSVTVAGYTFGSGTRLTVV.

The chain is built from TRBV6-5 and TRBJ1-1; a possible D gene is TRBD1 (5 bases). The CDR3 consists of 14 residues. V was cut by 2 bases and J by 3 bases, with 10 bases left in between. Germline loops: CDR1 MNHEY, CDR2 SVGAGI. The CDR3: CASSYTQVHTEAFF. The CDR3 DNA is TGTGCCAGCAGTTACACACAGGTCCACACTGAAGCTTTCTTT.

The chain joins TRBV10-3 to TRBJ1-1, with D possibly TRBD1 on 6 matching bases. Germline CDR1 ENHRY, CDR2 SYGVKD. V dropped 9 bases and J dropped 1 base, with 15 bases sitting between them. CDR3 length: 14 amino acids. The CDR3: CAINYEGGNTEAFF. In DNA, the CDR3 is TGTGCCATAAACTACGAGGGGGGGAACACTGAAGCTTTCTTT.

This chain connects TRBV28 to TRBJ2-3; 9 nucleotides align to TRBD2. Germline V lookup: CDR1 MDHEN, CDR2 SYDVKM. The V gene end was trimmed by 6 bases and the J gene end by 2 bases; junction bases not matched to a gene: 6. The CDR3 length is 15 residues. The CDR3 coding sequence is TGTGCCAGCAGCGCTAGCGGGACCTTCACAGATACGCAGTATTTT. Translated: CASSASGTFTDTQYF.

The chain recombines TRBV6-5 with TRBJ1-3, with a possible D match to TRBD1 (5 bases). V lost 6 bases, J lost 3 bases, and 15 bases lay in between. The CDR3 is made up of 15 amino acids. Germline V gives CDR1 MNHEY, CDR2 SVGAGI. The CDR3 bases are TGTGCCAGCAGGGCAAACAGGATGAGTGGAAACACCATATATTTT. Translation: CASRANRMSGNTIYF.

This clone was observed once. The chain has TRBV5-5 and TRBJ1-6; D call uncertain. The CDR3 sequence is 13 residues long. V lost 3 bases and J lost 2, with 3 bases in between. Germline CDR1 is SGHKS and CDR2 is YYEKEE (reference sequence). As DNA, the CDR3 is TGTGCCAGCAGCTATCCCTATAATTCACCCCTCCACTTT. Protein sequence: CASSYPYNSPLHF. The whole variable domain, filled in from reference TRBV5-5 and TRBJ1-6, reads DAGVTQSPTHLIKTRGQQVTLRCSPISGHKSVSWYQQVLGQGPQFIFQYYEKEERGRGNFPDRFSARQFPNYSSELNVNALLLGDSALYLCASSYPYNSPLHFGNGTRLTVT.